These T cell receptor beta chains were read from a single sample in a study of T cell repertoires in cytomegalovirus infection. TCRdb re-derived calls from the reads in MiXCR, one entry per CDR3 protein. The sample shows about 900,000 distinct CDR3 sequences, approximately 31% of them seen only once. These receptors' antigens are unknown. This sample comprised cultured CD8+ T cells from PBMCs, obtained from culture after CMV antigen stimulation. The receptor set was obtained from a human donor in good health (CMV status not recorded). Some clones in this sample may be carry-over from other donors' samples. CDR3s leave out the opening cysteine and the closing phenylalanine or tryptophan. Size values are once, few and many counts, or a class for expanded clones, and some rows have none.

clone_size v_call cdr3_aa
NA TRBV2 ASTLGGGPNEQS
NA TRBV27 ASSLYPQGNTEAF
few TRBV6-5 ASSYFDGNTEAF
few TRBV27 ASSIRGRHTGELF
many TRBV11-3 ASSPWGGSNEAF
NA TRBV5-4 ASSLDHSLSTDTQY
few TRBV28 ASSPRGRSNSPLH
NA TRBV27 ASSLNWYRMNTEAF
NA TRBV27 ASGPYQNSPLH
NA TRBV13 ASTPRAPRGDGYT
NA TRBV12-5 ASGLADSYGYT
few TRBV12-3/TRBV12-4 ASSGAGEGFGSNEQF
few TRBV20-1 SALIYNEQF
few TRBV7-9 ASTPQGRAEAF
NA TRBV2 ASRNPREPHSPLH
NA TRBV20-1 SASFPSATNEKLF
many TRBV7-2 ASSSSDSRKTQY
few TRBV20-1 SARDTGTSDYEQY
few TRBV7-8 ASSFGGYSTDTQY
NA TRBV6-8 ASSYTYADTEAF
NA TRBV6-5 ASSSPNRGPYEQY
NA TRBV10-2 ANSELLAGAETQY
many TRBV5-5 ASSPREKNYNEQF
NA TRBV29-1 SVDLGAYGYT
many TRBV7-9 ASSSPGQGWSAEAF
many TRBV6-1 ASKGHQETQY
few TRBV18 ASSPWVSGYT
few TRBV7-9 ASRPKPAAHT
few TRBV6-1 ASSEAVTGGASYGYT
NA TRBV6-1 ASILGRELAEQY
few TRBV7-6 ASSSTRDRGRGEQF
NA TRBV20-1 SARDQDGHGHNEQF
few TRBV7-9 ASSILVGAANEKLF
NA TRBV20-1 SAAFRDRVGVRGYT
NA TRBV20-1 SAPRGGPVNRNQPQH
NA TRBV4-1 ASSQIAGGLAGDTNTGELF
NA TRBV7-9 ASILDGNSGNTIY
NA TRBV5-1 ASSLTGGASTEAF
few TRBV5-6 ASSPTSGGALETQY
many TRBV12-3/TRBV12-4 ASSFRRWNYGYT
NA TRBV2 ASTGRSSSYNSPLR
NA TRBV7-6 ASFQVNYGYT
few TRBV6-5 ASSYWTGGTEAF
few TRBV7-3 ASSLMGTPDTQY
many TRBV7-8 ASSPGQLEAF
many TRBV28 ASSSPGPLNQPQH
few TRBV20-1 SARPGTGSSYNSPLH
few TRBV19 ASRIQEPSRDTQY
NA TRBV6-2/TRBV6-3 ASSYATPKEQF
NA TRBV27 ASSFLGLAGGYEQF
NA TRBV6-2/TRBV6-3 ASWGWPTEAF
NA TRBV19 ASSLSSGYGEQF
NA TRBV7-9 ASSLSVQPNIQY
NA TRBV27 ASSLKQPDRSNSPLH
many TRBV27 ASRTSIGWDVEPQH